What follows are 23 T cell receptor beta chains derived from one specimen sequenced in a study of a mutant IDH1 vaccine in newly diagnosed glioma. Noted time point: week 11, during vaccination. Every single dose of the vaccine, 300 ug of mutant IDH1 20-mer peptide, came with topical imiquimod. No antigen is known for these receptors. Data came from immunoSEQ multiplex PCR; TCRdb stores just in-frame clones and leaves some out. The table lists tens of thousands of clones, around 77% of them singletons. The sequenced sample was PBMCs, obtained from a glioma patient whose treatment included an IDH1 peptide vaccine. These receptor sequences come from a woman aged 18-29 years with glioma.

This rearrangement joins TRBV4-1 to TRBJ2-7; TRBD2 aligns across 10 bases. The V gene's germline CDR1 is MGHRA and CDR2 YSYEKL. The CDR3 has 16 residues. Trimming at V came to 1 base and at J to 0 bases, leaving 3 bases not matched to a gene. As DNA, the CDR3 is TGCGCCAGCAGCCAAGGTAGCGGGGGGAGCTCCTACGAGCAGTACTTC. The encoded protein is CASSQGSGGSSYEQYF.

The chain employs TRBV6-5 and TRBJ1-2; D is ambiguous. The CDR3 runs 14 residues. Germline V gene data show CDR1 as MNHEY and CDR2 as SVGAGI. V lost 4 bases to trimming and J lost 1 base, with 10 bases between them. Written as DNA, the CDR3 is TGTGCCAGCAGTTCCTTAAAAGTTAACTATGGCTACACCTTC. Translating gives CASSSLKVNYGYTF.

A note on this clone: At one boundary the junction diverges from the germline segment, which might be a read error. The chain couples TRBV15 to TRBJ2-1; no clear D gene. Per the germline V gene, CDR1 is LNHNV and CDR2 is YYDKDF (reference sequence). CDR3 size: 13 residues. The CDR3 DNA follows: TGTGCCACCAGTAGAGATCTAACGTGGGAGCAGTTCTTC. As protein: CATSRDLTWEQFF.

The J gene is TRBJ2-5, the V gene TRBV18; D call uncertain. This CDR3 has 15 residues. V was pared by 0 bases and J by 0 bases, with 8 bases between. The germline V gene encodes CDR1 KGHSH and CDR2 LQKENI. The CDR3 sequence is CASSPPPAYQETQYF. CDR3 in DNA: TGTGCCAGCTCACCACCCCCAGCGTACCAAGAGACCCAGTACTTC.

The CDR3 region is CASSYPRPSGANVLTF. DNA for the CDR3: TGTGCCAGCAGCTACCCTCGACCCTCTGGGGCCAACGTCCTGACTTTC. The chain has TRBV5-6 and TRBJ2-6, with no clear D. Germline V gene lookup returns CDR1 SGHDT and CDR2 YYEEEE. CDR3 size: 16 residues. Trimming pared 3 bases from V and 0 bases from J, leaving 10 bases between.

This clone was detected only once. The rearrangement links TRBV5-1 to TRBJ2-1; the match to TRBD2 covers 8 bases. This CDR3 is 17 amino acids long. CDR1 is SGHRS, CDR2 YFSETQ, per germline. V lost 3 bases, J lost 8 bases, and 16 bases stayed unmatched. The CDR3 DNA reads TGCGCCAGCAGCTCCTCTCAGGGACTAACGGGGGGGGATGAGCAGTTCTTC. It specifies CASSSSQGLTGGDEQFF.

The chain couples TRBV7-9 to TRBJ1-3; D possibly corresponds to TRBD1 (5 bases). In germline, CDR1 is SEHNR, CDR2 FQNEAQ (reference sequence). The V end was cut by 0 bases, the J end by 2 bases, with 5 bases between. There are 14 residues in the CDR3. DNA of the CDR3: TGTGCCAGCAGCTTAGCAGGGGCTGGAAACACCATATATTTT. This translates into CASSLAGAGNTIYF.

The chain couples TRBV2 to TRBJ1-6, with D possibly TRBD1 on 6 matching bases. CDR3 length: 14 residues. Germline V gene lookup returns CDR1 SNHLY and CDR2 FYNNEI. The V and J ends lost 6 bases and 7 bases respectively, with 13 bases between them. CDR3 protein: CASSVQGWNSPLHF. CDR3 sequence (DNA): TGTGCCAGCAGCGTACAGGGTTGGAATTCACCCCTCCACTTT.

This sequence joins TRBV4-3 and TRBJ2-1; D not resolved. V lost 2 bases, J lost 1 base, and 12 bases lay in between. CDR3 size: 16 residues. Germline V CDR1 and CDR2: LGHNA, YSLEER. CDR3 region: CASSQQGSGSYNEQFF. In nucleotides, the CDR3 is TGCGCCAGCAGCCAACAAGGGTCCGGTTCCTACAATGAGCAGTTCTTC.

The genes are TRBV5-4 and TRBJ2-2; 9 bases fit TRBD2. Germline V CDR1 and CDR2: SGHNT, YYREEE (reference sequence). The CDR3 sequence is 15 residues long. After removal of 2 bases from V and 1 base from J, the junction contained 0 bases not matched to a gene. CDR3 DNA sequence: TGTGCCAGCAGCTTTAGCGGGAGGAACACCGGGGAGCTGTTTTTT. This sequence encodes CASSFSGRNTGELFF. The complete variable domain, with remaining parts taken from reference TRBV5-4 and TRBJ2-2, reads ETGVTQSPTHLIKTRGQQVTLRCSSQSGHNTVSWYQQALGQGPQFIFQYYREEENGRGNFPPRFSGLQFPNYSSELNVNALELDDSALYLCASSFSGRNTGELFFGEGSRLTVL.

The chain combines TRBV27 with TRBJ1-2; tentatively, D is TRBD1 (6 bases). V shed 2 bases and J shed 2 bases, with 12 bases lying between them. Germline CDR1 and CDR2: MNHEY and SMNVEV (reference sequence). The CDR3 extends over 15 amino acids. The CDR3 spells CASSLGGAQNYGYTF. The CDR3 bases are TGTGCCAGCAGTTTAGGGGGGGCACAGAACTATGGCTACACCTTC.

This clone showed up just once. The CDR3 bases are TGTGCCAGCAGCTTAAACAGGGTGGAGACCCAGTACTTC. Residues: CASSLNRVETQYF. The J gene is TRBJ2-5, the V gene TRBV7-2, with a tentative D call TRBD1 (6 bases). The CDR3 is made up of 13 amino acids. Per the germline V gene, CDR1 is SGHTA and CDR2 is FQGNSA. V dropped 2 bases and J dropped 5 bases, with 9 bases sitting between them.

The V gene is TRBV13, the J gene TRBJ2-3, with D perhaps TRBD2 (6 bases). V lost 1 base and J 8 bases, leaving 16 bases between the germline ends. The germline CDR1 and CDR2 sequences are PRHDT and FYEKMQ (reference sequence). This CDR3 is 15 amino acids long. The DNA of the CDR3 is TGTGCCAGCAGCTTAGATACAATGGGGGGAAGTACGCAGTATTTT. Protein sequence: CASSLDTMGGSTQYF.

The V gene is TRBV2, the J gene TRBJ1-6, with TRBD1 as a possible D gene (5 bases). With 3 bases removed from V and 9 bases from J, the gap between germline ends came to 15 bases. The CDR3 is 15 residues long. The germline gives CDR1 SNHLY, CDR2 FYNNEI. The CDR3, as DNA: TGTGCCAGCAGTGATTTGTGGCAGGGAGGTTCACCCCTCCACTTT. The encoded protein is CASSDLWQGGSPLHF.

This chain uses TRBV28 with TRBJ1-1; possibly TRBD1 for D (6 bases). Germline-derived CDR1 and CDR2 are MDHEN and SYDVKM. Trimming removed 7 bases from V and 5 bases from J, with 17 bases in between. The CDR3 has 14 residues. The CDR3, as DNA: TGTGCCAGCACCAAGACAGGAGGTCGAACTGAAGCTTTCTTT. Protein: CASTKTGGRTEAFF. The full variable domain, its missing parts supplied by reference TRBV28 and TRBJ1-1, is DVKVTQSSRYLVKRTGEKVFLECVQDMDHENMFWYRQDPGLGLRLIYFSYDVKMKEKGDIPEGYSVSREKKERFSLILESASTNQTSMYLCASTKTGGRTEAFFGQGTRLTVV.

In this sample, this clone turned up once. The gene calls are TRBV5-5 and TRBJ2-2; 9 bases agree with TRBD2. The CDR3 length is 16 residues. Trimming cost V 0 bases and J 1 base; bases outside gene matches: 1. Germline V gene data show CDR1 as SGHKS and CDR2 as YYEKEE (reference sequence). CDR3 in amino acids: CASSLGLAVNTGELFF. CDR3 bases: TGTGCCAGCAGCTTGGGACTAGCGGTGAACACCGGGGAGCTGTTTTTT.

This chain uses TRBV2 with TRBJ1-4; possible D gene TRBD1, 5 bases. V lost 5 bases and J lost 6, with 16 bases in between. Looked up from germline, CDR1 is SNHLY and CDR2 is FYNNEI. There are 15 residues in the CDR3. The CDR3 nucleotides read TGTGCCAGCAGTTCCCTCAGGGAGGACGATGAAAAACTGTTTTTT. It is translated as CASSSLREDDEKLFF.

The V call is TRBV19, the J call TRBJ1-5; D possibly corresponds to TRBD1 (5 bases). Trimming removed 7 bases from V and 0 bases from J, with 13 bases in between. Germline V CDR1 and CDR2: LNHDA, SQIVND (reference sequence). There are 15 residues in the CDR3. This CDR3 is CASNAGTASNQPQHF. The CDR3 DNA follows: TGTGCCAGTAATGCCGGGACGGCTAGCAATCAGCCCCAGCATTTT.

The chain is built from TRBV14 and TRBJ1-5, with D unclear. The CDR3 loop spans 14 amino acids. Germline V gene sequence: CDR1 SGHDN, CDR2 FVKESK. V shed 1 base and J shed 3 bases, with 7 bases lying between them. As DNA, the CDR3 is TGTGCCAGCAGCCAAGGGGTTTACAATCAGCCCCAGCATTTT. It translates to CASSQGVYNQPQHF.

The CDR3 DNA is TGCGCCAGCAGCTTGGAAAATAACTACGAGCAGTACTTC. Translating gives CASSLENNYEQYF. V and J are TRBV5-1 and TRBJ2-7; unclear D gene. CDR1 and CDR2 (germline): SGHRS, YFSETQ. Trimming took off 0 bases at V and 3 bases at J, with 7 bases between the two ends. The CDR3 has 13 residues.

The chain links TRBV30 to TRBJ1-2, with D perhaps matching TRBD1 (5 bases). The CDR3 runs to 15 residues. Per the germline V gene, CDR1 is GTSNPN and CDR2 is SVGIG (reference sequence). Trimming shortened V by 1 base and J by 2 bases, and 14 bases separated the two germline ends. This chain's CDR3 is CAWSADRQWNYGYTF. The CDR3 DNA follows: TGTGCCTGGAGTGCCGACAGACAGTGGAACTATGGCTACACCTTC.

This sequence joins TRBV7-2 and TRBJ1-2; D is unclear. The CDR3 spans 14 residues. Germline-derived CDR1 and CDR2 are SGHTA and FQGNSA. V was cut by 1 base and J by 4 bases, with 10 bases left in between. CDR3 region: CASSLDGSSYGYTF. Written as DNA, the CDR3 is TGTGCCAGCAGCTTAGATGGGAGTAGCTATGGCTACACCTTC.

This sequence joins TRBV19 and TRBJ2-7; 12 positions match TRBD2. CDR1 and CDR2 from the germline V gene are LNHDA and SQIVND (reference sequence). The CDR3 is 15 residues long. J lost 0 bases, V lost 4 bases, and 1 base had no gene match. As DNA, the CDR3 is TGTGCCAGTAGTAAACTAGCGGGAGGCTCCTACGAGCAGTACTTC. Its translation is CASSKLAGGSYEQYF.